This TCR beta chain emerged from a study of T cells in Graves' hyperthyroidism and ophthalmopathy. Study-level results: In blood, most of the thyroid clonotypes expanded above 0.001 were also present.

A note on this clonotype: Its antigen is not identified.

The germline CDR1 and CDR2 sequences are SNHLY and FYNNEI. The CDR3 has 11 amino acids. V was clipped by 2 bases and J by 7 bases, with 2 bases between them. Stable Graves' hyperthyroidism denoted no ophthalmopathy progression over 18 months. Patients were excluded for uncontrolled infection, other autoimmune disease, pregnancy or lactation. Amplified regions were TCR beta CDR3 sequences from RNA transcripts. HTBI primers drove first-round RT-PCR of the TCR CDR3. TCRdb recomputed calls from the multiplex PCR reads with MiXCR, one row per CDR3 protein. The sample lists a few hundred thousand distinct CDR3 sequences; about half were seen once.

V gene TRBV2 combines with J gene TRBJ1-4; no clear D gene. The sample consisted of peripheral blood or thyroid tissue (not recorded which). The TCR sequence derives from a woman aged 18-35 years with Graves' hyperthyroidism. The CDR3 nucleotides read TGTGCCAGCAGTGAACTTGAAAAACTGTTTTTT. Protein: CASSELEKLFF.